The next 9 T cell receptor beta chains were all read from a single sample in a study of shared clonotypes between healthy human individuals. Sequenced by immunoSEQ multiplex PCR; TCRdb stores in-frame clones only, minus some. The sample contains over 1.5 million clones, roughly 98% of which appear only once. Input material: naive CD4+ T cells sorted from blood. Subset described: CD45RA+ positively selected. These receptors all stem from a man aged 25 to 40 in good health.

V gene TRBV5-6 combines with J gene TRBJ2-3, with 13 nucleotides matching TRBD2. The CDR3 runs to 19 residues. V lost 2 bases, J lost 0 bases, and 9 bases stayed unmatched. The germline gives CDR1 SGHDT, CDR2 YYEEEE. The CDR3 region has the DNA TGTGCCAGCAGCTTACCGAGACTAGCGGGAGGCTCCAGCACAGATACGCAGTATTTT. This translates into CASSLPRLAGGSSTDTQYF.

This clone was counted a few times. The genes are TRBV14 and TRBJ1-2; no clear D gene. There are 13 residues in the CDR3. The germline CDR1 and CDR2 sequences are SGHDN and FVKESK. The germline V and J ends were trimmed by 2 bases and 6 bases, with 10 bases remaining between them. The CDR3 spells CASSQWGYDGYTF. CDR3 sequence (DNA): TGTGCCAGCAGCCAATGGGGTTATGATGGCTACACCTTC.

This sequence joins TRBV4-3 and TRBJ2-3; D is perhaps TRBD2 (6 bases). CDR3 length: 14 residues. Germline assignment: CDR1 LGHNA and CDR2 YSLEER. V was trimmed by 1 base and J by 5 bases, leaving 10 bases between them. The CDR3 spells CASSQAGAVDTQYF. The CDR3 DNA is TGCGCCAGCAGCCAAGCGGGAGCGGTAGATACGCAGTATTTT.

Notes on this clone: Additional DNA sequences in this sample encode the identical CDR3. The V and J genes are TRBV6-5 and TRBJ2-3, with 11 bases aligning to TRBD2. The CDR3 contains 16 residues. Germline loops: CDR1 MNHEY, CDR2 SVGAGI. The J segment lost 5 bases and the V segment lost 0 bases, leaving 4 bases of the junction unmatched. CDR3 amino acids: CASSYSSGRAIDTQYF. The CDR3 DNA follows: TGTGCCAGCAGTTACTCTAGCGGGAGGGCCATAGATACGCAGTATTTT.

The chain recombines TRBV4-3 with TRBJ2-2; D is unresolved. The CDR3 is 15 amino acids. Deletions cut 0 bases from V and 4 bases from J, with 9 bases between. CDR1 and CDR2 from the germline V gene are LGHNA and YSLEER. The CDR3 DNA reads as TGCGCCAGCAGCCAAGAAGCCGCTGGCACCGGGGAGCTGTTTTTT. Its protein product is CASSQEAAGTGELFF.

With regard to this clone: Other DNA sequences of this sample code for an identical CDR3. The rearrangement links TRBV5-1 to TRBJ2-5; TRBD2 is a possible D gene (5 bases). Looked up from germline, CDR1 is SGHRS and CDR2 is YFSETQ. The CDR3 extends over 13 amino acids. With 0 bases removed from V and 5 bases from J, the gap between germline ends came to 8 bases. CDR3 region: CASSLAGWETQYF. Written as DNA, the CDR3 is TGCGCCAGCAGCTTGGCGGGGTGGGAGACCCAGTACTTC. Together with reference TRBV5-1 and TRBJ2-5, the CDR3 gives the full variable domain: KAGVTQTPRYLIKTRGQQVTLSCSPISGHRSVSWYQQTPGQGLQFLFEYFSETQRNKGNFPGRFSGRQFSNSRSEMNVSTLELGDSALYLCASSLAGWETQYFGPGTRLLVL.

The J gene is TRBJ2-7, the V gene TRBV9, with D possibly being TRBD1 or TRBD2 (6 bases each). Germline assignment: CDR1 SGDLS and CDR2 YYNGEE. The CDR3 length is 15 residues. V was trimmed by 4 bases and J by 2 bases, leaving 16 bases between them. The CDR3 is CASSPFGGAPYEQYF. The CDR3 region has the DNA TGTGCCAGCAGCCCCTTCGGGGGCGCTCCCTACGAGCAGTACTTC.

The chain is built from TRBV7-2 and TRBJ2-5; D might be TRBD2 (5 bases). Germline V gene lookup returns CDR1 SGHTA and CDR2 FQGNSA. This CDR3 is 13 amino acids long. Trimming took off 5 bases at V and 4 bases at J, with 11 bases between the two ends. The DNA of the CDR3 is TGTGCCAGCAGCGCCCGGGGTCGAGAGACCCAGTACTTC. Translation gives CASSARGRETQYF. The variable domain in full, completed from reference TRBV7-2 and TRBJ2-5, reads GAGVSQSPSNKVTEKGKDVELRCDPISGHTALYWYRQSLGQGLEFLIYFQGNSAPDKSGLPSDRFSAERTGGSVSTLTIQRTQQEDSAVYLCASSARGRETQYFGPGTRLLVL.

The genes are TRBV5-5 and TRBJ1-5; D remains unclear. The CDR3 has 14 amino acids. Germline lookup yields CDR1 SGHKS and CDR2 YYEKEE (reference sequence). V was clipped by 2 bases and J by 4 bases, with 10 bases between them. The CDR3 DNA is TGTGCCAGCAGCTTAGCACCGGCAAATCAGCCCCAGCATTTT. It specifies CASSLAPANQPQHF.